One and the same sample provided the 26 T cell receptor beta chains below, sequenced in a study of shared clonotypes between healthy human individuals. Selected positively for CCR7 and CD45RO-negative, naive CD8 cells excluded terminally differentiated effector memory CD45RA+ cells. Sequencing used immunoSEQ multiplex PCR; TCRdb keeps in-frame clones, though not all of them. The sample has around 2.1 million clones, approximately 94% seen once. Sequenced: naive CD8+ T cells from PBMCs. The receptors originated from a young man in good health. Some clones in this sample may be carry-over from other donors' samples.

This clone occurred once. The gene calls are TRBV13 and TRBJ2-7, with 13 bases that match TRBD2. The V gene's germline CDR1 is PRHDT and CDR2 FYEKMQ (reference sequence). After removal of 4 bases from V and 3 bases from J, the junction contained 9 bases not matched to a gene. The CDR3 totals 17 residues. DNA of the CDR3: TGTGCCAGCAGCTCCACTAGCGGGGGGGCCCCGGACTACGAGCAGTACTTC. Its protein product is CASSSTSGGAPDYEQYF.

As for this clone: Other DNA sequences of this sample code for an identical CDR3. The chain couples TRBV5-1 to TRBJ2-3; 7 bases map to TRBD2. V gave up 0 bases and J gave up 3 bases; unmatched junction bases: 4. From germline, CDR1 is SGHRS and CDR2 YFSETQ. This CDR3 is built from 15 residues. The CDR3 sequence is CASSLVGGGTDTQYF. CDR3 bases: TGCGCCAGCAGCTTGGTCGGGGGAGGGACAGATACGCAGTATTTT.

The chain is built from TRBV6-5 and TRBJ2-7; D perhaps matches TRBD2 (5 bases). The CDR3 covers 16 residues. The V end lost 2 bases, the J end lost 0 bases, and 14 bases lay between the germline ends. Germline V lookup: CDR1 MNHEY, CDR2 SVGAGI. In DNA, the CDR3 is TGTGCCAGCAGTTACGGGATCGGGGTGAGCTCCTACGAGCAGTACTTC. Amino acid sequence: CASSYGIGVSSYEQYF.

The gene calls are TRBV5-5 and TRBJ1-5; D unresolved. Trimming left V 3 bases short and J 4 bases short, with 5 bases between. The CDR3 totals 12 residues. Germline V gives CDR1 SGHKS, CDR2 YYEKEE (reference sequence). DNA of the CDR3: TGTGCCAGCAGCTCGGGTAATCAGCCCCAGCATTTT. Translated, it gives CASSSGNQPQHF.

About this clone itself: Distinct nucleotide sequences in the sample also encode this CDR3. The chain links TRBV27 to TRBJ2-7; the D is unclear. Germline CDR1 is MNHEY and CDR2 is SMNVEV (reference sequence). The CDR3 consists of 13 residues. Deletions cut 2 bases from V and 3 bases from J, with 8 bases between. The CDR3 DNA is TGTGCCAGCAGTTTAGGACGTAACTACGAGCAGTACTTC. It yields the protein CASSLGRNYEQYF.

The chain carries TRBV9 and TRBJ2-3; 9 nucleotides agree with TRBD2. Germline lookup yields CDR1 SGDLS and CDR2 YYNGEE. CDR3 length: 16 residues. V shed 3 bases, J shed 3 bases, and the junction held 8 bases outside the gene matches. In nucleotides, the CDR3 is TGTGCCAGCAGCGGATCTAGCGGGATGTCTACAGATACGCAGTATTTT. Encoded protein: CASSGSSGMSTDTQYF. The full variable domain, in which reference TRBV9 and TRBJ2-3 provide the parts outside the CDR3, is DSGVTQTPKHLITATGQRVTLRCSPRSGDLSVYWYQQSLDQGLQFLIQYYNGEERAKGNILERFSAQQFPDLHSELNLSSLELGDSALYFCASSGSSGMSTDTQYFGPGTRLTVL.

The chain couples TRBV5-1 to TRBJ1-2, with 9 positions matching TRBD1. Germline lookup yields CDR1 SGHRS and CDR2 YFSETQ. This CDR3 is built from 14 residues. V was pared by 3 bases and J by 4 bases, with 4 bases of the junction left unmatched. The CDR3: CASSWMGQGYGYTF. The CDR3 region has the DNA TGCGCCAGCAGCTGGATGGGACAGGGCTATGGCTACACCTTC.

This sequence joins TRBV29-1 and TRBJ2-7; no definite D call. This CDR3 contains 11 residues. Trimming removed 4 bases at V and 9 bases at J, with 13 bases between. Germline V CDR1 and CDR2: SQVTM, ANQGSEA. CDR3 DNA sequence: TGCAGCGTTGGGGCAGACTTTGGGCAGTACTTC. Its translation: CSVGADFGQYF.

CDR3 bases: TGTGCCAGCAGCTCCCGGGGCTCGGGGGCGGGAGAGCAGTACTTC. This sequence encodes CASSSRGSGAGEQYF. The V gene is TRBV11-2, the J gene TRBJ2-7, with D possibly being TRBD1 or TRBD2 (6 bases each). Per the germline V gene, CDR1 is SGHAT and CDR2 is FQNNGV. The CDR3 sequence is 15 residues long. Trimming removed 4 bases from V and 7 bases from J, with 20 bases in between.

The sample holds one count of this clone. This chain connects TRBV6-6 to TRBJ2-3; the D call may be TRBD1 or TRBD2 (5 bases each). Germline-derived CDR1 and CDR2 are MNHNY and SVGAGI (reference sequence). The V gene lost 4 bases and the J gene lost 3 bases, with 8 bases spanning the gap. The CDR3 is made up of 13 amino acids. This CDR3 reads CASSSGGTDTQYF. The CDR3 region has the DNA TGTGCCAGCAGTTCTGGGGGAACAGATACGCAGTATTTT.

The J gene is TRBJ1-5, the V gene TRBV4-3, with D tentatively TRBD1 (5 bases). In germline, CDR1 is LGHNA, CDR2 YSLEER. The CDR3 spans 15 residues. V was clipped by 0 bases and J by 1 base, with 7 bases between them. CDR3 DNA sequence: TGCGCCAGCAGCCAAGATTGGGACAGCAATCAGCCCCAGCATTTT. It codes for CASSQDWDSNQPQHF.

This chain connects TRBV6-5 to TRBJ2-7; D is perhaps TRBD1 or TRBD2 (5 bases each). Germline CDR1 is MNHEY and CDR2 is SVGAGI. The CDR3 runs to 14 residues. V was trimmed by 7 bases and J by 6 bases, leaving 19 bases between them. The CDR3 spells CASTHRDAFAEQYF. The CDR3 nucleotides are TGTGCCAGCACCCACCGGGACGCCTTCGCCGAGCAGTACTTC.

The CDR3 reads CASAFGREAYEQYF. Written as DNA, the CDR3 is TGTGCCAGTGCCTTTGGTCGGGAGGCCTACGAGCAGTACTTC. The V call is TRBV19, the J call TRBJ2-7; 7 positions agree with TRBD2. CDR1 is LNHDA and CDR2 is SQIVND in the germline V gene (reference sequence). The V gene end was trimmed by 8 bases and the J gene end by 2 bases; junction bases not matched to a gene: 9. The CDR3 has 14 amino acids.

This rearrangement joins TRBV29-1 to TRBJ1-2, with 9 bases that match TRBD1. The CDR3 is 14 amino acids. Germline V CDR1 and CDR2: SQVTM, ANQGSEA. Unmatched junction bases numbered 6, after V lost 3 bases and J lost 4 bases. For the CDR3, the DNA is TGCAGCGTTGAGGGACAGGGTACGAGCTATGGCTACACCTTC. Translated, it gives CSVEGQGTSYGYTF.

The chain recombines TRBV9 with TRBJ2-5, with 7 positions matching TRBD2. The CDR3 spans 15 residues. Germline CDR1 is SGDLS and CDR2 is YYNGEE. The V and J ends lost 3 bases and 5 bases, in that order; junction bases with no gene match: 10. The CDR3 bases are TGTGCCAGCAGCGGGGCGGGAGCGGCGGGTGAGACCCAGTACTTC. It yields the protein CASSGAGAAGETQYF.

V and J are TRBV5-1 and TRBJ2-3, with TRBD2 matching 11 bases. The junction had 2 bases not matched to a gene; V was cut back by 7 bases and J by 4 bases. CDR3 length equals 13 residues. CDR1 is SGHRS and CDR2 is YFSETQ in the germline V gene. The CDR3 reads CASASGRSDTQYF. CDR3 in DNA: TGCGCCAGCGCTAGCGGGAGGTCAGATACGCAGTATTTT.

The genes are TRBV4-1 and TRBJ2-7, with D possibly being TRBD1 or TRBD2 (6 bases each). Trimming left V 1 base short and J 7 bases short, with 17 bases between. The CDR3 runs 15 residues. From germline, CDR1 is MGHRA and CDR2 YSYEKL. The CDR3 DNA follows: TGCGCCAGCAGCCAAGGGGGGGCTGGCACGTGGGAGCAGTACTTC. This codes for CASSQGGAGTWEQYF.

The CDR3 region is CASSLTGGIRDTQYF. DNA of the CDR3: TGTGCCAGCAGCTTAACAGGGGGTATCAGAGATACGCAGTATTTT. This rearrangement joins TRBV7-8 to TRBJ2-3, with 8 bases matching TRBD1. V was clipped by 2 bases and J by 5 bases; unmatched bases: 6. The CDR3 length is 15 residues. The germline CDR1 and CDR2 sequences are SGHVS and FQNEAQ.

V usage is TRBV7-3 and J usage is TRBJ2-2; possibly TRBD2 for D (6 bases). V lost 8 bases and J 0 bases, leaving 16 bases between the germline ends. Germline V gives CDR1 SGHTA, CDR2 FQGTGA. This CDR3 is 16 amino acids long. The CDR3 reads CASANPDYTNTGELFF. The CDR3 bases are TGTGCCAGCGCTAATCCGGACTACACGAACACCGGGGAGCTGTTTTTT.

On this clone itself: A junction boundary mismatches the germline segment, possibly from a read error. This chain joins TRBV10-1 and TRBJ2-7, with D possibly matching TRBD2 (6 bases). The germline CDR1 and CDR2 sequences are WNHNN and SYGVQD (reference sequence). CDR3 size: 12 residues. CDR3 bases: TGCGCCAGCAGTGACTCCGGGGGTGGTCGGGGCTTC. Translation gives CASSDSGGGRGF.

J is TRBJ2-1 and V is TRBV9; D gene uncertain. The germline V gene has CDR1 SGDLS and CDR2 YYNGEE. The CDR3 has 16 residues. Between the trimmed V and J ends, which lost 3 bases and 7 bases, there was a span of 20 bases. In DNA form, the CDR3 reads TGTGCCAGCAGCGGGGAACAGAAATGGCCCCTAAATGAGCAGTTCTTC. Encoded protein: CASSGEQKWPLNEQFF.

The J gene is TRBJ2-1, the V gene TRBV29-1; possibly TRBD2 for D (5 bases). Trimming pared 5 bases from V and 3 bases from J, leaving 14 bases between. The CDR3 contains 14 residues. Germline V gene lookup returns CDR1 SQVTM and CDR2 ANQGSEA. The CDR3 is CSVQWGELYNEQFF. CDR3 coding DNA: TGCAGCGTTCAATGGGGAGAACTCTACAATGAGCAGTTCTTC.

The rearrangement links TRBV11-3 to TRBJ2-1; either TRBD1 or TRBD2 may supply D (7 bases each). The V gene lost 5 bases and the J gene lost 0 bases, with 14 bases spanning the gap. This CDR3 region has 16 residues. CDR1 and CDR2 (germline): SGHNT, YENEEA. CDR3 region: CASSPRGGPSYNEQFF. Here the CDR3 DNA reads TGTGCCAGCAGCCCCAGGGGGGGGCCCTCCTACAATGAGCAGTTCTTC.

This rearrangement joins TRBV28 to TRBJ1-4; D is uncertain. The V gene lost 4 bases and the J gene lost 6 bases, with 15 bases spanning the gap. Germline values: CDR1 MDHEN, CDR2 SYDVKM. The CDR3 totals 15 residues. Written as DNA, the CDR3 is TGTGCCAGCAGTTCTCGGCGGGTGAATGATGAAAAACTGTTTTTT. It yields the protein CASSSRRVNDEKLFF.

The sample holds one count of this clone. The rearrangement joins TRBV6-6 to TRBJ2-5; no clear D. The CDR3 consists of 15 residues. V shed 1 base and J shed 5 bases, with 14 bases lying between them. CDR1 and CDR2 from the germline V gene are MNHNY and SVGAGI (reference sequence). As DNA, the CDR3 is TGTGCCAGCAGTTACTGGCCCGGGTTAAGCGAGACCCAGTACTTC. Its protein product is CASSYWPGLSETQYF.

This chain connects TRBV28 to TRBJ2-1; D may be TRBD2 (6 bases). Germline CDR1 is MDHEN and CDR2 is SYDVKM. V shed 7 bases and J shed 5 bases, with 18 bases lying between them. There are 15 residues in the CDR3. CDR3 protein: CASTLEMRGDNEQFF. CDR3 bases: TGTGCCAGCACCTTAGAGATGCGGGGTGACAATGAGCAGTTCTTC. The full variable domain, its missing parts supplied by reference TRBV28 and TRBJ2-1, is DVKVTQSSRYLVKRTGEKVFLECVQDMDHENMFWYRQDPGLGLRLIYFSYDVKMKEKGDIPEGYSVSREKKERFSLILESASTNQTSMYLCASTLEMRGDNEQFFGPGTRLTVL.